The TCR beta chain under discussion was sequenced for a study of blood T cell repertoires in COVID-19. Across the whole study: The samples span acute and convalescent COVID-19 from the United States, Italy and Spain. Sources were T cells, B-cell-depleted T cells, or PBMCs; the material itself was cDNA or gDNA.

Per the authors' pipeline: Amplification of reference gene primers provided the estimated nucleated cell counts. Sequencing used immunoSEQ multiplex PCR; TCRdb keeps in-frame clones, though not all of them. V, J and clone size were drawn from that table, and D and trimming were deduced from the DNA. The sample has approximately 260,000 clones, roughly 86% seen once. Trimming took 3 bases from V and 8 from J, leaving 8 bases between them. The CDR3 has 12 residues. The specimen was peripheral blood. This clonotype was obtained from a man aged 18-30 years with active or convalescent COVID-19. The chain employs TRBV12-3 or TRBV12-4 and TRBJ2-1, with D possibly matching TRBD1 (5 bases). The CDR3 spells CASSFWGDEQFF. CDR3 sequence (DNA): TGTGCCAGCAGTTTTTGGGGCGATGAGCAGTTCTTC.